The text below deals with one T cell receptor beta chain. The antigen is unknown. This entry comes from a study of blood T cells in healthy people across ages. Study-wide points: The study could not conclusively compare naive and antigen-experienced cells, given its unsorted PBMCs.

Combining a sample-barcoded 5' primer with a J-beta primer mix, a second PCR ran for about 6 to 11 cycles. TCRdb redid the calling of the 5' RACE reads with MiXCR, one entry per CDR3 protein. The sample contains hundreds of thousands of distinct CDR3 sequences, over 45% of which appear only once. V was clipped by 6 bases and J by 2 bases, with 14 bases between them. CDR3 length: 15 amino acids. Germline CDR1 and CDR2: SGHVS and FNYEAQ. Sequencing was done on a sample of blood. This clonotype was sampled from a man aged 30 to 39 in good health. The V gene is TRBV7-6, the J gene TRBJ2-1, with no clear D. The CDR3 DNA sequence: TGTGCCAGCAGTCCCCTCTCGGTTCCCTACAATGAGCAGTTCTTC. The encoded protein is CASSPLSVPYNEQFF.